These 25 T cell receptor beta chains originate from one sample sequenced in a study of shared clonotypes between healthy human individuals (dated by TCRdb to 2020 to 2022). CD8 naive samples consisted of CD45RO-negative cells that were positively selected for CCR7, yielding a CD45RA+CCR7+ population without TemRA cells. The library came from the immunoSEQ multiplex PCR assay. Entries here come from immuneACCESS through TCRdb and include only in-frame sequences with V and J called. Some clones fail to appear in such tables; in the studies checked, an unresolved V gene covers under half of the shortfall, and the cause of the remainder is unknown. The sample contains under 2,000,000 clones, over 85% of them found a single time. The ten top clones hold 1.2% of the sample. Material for sequencing was naive CD8+ T cells sorted from blood. Explained via the paper, the cell subset or site label denotes: CD45RA+CCR7+. The origin of the receptors is a man younger than 35 in good health.

The chain employs TRBV7-9 and TRBJ1-1; D gene ambiguous. CDR1 and CDR2 (germline): SEHNR, FQNEAQ (reference sequence). CDR3 size: 16 residues. V was pared by 4 bases and J by 5 bases, with 20 bases between. The chain's CDR3 is CASSSDWQRGWTEAFF. The CDR3 DNA is TGTGCCAGCAGCTCAGATTGGCAACGGGGTTGGACTGAAGCTTTCTTT. The full variable domain, in which reference TRBV7-9 and TRBJ1-1 provide the parts outside the CDR3, is DTGVSQNPRHKITKRGQNVTFRCDPISEHNRLYWYRQTLGQGPEFLTYFQNEAQLEKSRLLSDRFSAERPKGSFSTLEIQRTEQGDSAMYLCASSSDWQRGWTEAFFGQGTRLTVV.

This chain joins TRBV18 and TRBJ1-2; D remains unclear. The CDR3 spans 16 residues. Germline V gene lookup returns CDR1 KGHSH and CDR2 LQKENI. V dropped 2 bases and J dropped 2 bases, with 15 bases sitting between them. In DNA form, the CDR3 reads TGTGCCAGCTCACCAAAGGACGAGGGCACGAACTATGGCTACACCTTC. Protein product: CASSPKDEGTNYGYTF.

The chain carries TRBV4-3 and TRBJ2-3; TRBD2 matches 8 bases. CDR1 and CDR2 (germline): LGHNA, YSLEER. Losses at the gene ends were 6 bases for V and 4 bases for J; bases not matched to a gene: 9. The CDR3 consists of 15 residues. The CDR3 loop reads CASSHSGTPPDTQYF. The CDR3 DNA reads TGCGCCAGCAGTCATAGCGGGACCCCCCCAGATACGCAGTATTTT.

Turning to this clone: Other DNA sequences in this sample translate to the same CDR3. The genes are TRBV10-3 and TRBJ2-7, with 8 bases fitting TRBD1. CDR3 length: 12 residues. The germline CDR1 and CDR2 sequences are ENHRY and SYGVKD. The V segment lost 10 bases and the J segment 4 bases; nucleotides outside the gene matches: 6. CDR3: CATWTGSYEQYF. CDR3 coding DNA: TGTGCCACCTGGACAGGGTCATACGAGCAGTACTTC.

This chain joins TRBV4-3 and TRBJ1-4; 8 bases fit TRBD1. Per the germline V gene, CDR1 is LGHNA and CDR2 is YSLEER. The CDR3 runs to 15 residues. J gave up 7 bases and V 0 bases, and 4 bases lay outside the gene matches. In DNA form, the CDR3 reads TGCGCCAGCAGCCAAGAAGGACAGGGTGGTGAAAAACTGTTTTTT. It yields the protein CASSQEGQGGEKLFF.

The CDR3 is CASEQLSGSNEQFF. In nucleotides, the CDR3 is TGTGCCAGCGAGCAGCTCAGTGGGTCCAATGAGCAGTTCTTC. This chain joins TRBV7-6 and TRBJ2-1, with D unclear. CDR3 length: 14 residues. Germline CDR1 reads SGHVS; CDR2 reads FNYEAQ. Trimming took off 8 bases at V and 6 bases at J, with 17 bases between the two ends. Full variable domain (remainder filled in from reference TRBV7-6 and TRBJ2-1): GAGVSQSPRYKVTKRGQDVALRCDPISGHVSLYWYRQALGQGPEFLTYFNYEAQQDKSGLPNDRFSAERPEGSISTLTIQRTEQRDSAMYRCASEQLSGSNEQFFGPGTRLTVL.

This clone was observed once. The chain uses TRBV25-1 and TRBJ2-3, with TRBD1 identical over 8 bases. This CDR3 is built from 16 residues. Per germline, CDR1 MGHDK and CDR2 SYGVNS. V shed 3 bases and J 4 bases; nucleotides not matched to a gene: 9. This CDR3 reads CASSDHDRGVADTQYF. For the CDR3, the DNA is TGTGCCAGCAGTGACCACGACAGGGGAGTCGCAGATACGCAGTATTTT.

V and J are TRBV6-5 and TRBJ2-5; no firm D call. V was shortened by 4 bases and J by 0 bases, with 12 bases between the two germline ends. Germline V gene sequence: CDR1 MNHEY, CDR2 SVGAGI. The CDR3 totals 15 residues. In DNA, the CDR3 is TGTGCCAGCAGTTTGGCAACAGTGTACCAAGAGACCCAGTACTTC. Protein product: CASSLATVYQETQYF.

The chain combines TRBV7-8 with TRBJ2-7; the match to TRBD2 covers 10 bases. The CDR3 sequence is 17 residues long. CDR1 SGHVS and CDR2 FQNEAQ come from the germline V gene. Trimming removed 0 bases from V and 1 base from J; junction bases left unmatched: 6. This CDR3 is CASSLAGSGGMSYEQYF. CDR3 bases: TGTGCCAGCAGCTTAGCGGGTAGCGGGGGGATGTCCTACGAGCAGTACTTC.

The CDR3 region is CASSPDRGGRSEAFF. DNA of the CDR3: TGTGCCAGCAGCCCGGACAGGGGGGGGAGATCTGAAGCTTTCTTT. The rearrangement joins TRBV9 to TRBJ1-1, with 10 bases identical to TRBD1. Trimming removed 4 bases from V and 6 bases from J; junction bases left unmatched: 9. The CDR3 has 15 residues. The germline V gene has CDR1 SGDLS and CDR2 YYNGEE.

For the CDR3, the DNA is TGTGCCAGCAGTTTAACGGAATATAGCAATCAGCCCCAGCATTTT. Its protein is CASSLTEYSNQPQHF. The chain combines TRBV28 with TRBJ1-5; D remains ambiguous. The V and J ends lost 2 bases and 0 bases respectively, with 8 bases between them. From germline, CDR1 is MDHEN and CDR2 SYDVKM. This CDR3 contains 15 residues.

The chain couples TRBV4-3 to TRBJ2-1; D might be TRBD2 (6 bases). The V and J ends lost 0 bases and 6 bases respectively, with 15 bases between them. CDR1 and CDR2 from the germline V gene are LGHNA and YSLEER. The CDR3 is 16 residues long. As DNA, the CDR3 is TGCGCCAGCAGCCAAGATTGGAGCGGGTGGGGCAATGAGCAGTTCTTC. Residues: CASSQDWSGWGNEQFF.

The J gene is TRBJ2-7, the V gene TRBV27; TRBD2 agrees at 7 bases. This CDR3 is 15 amino acids long. V shed 1 base, J shed 3 bases, and the junction held 6 bases outside the gene matches. Germline-derived CDR1 and CDR2 are MNHEY and SMNVEV (reference sequence). The CDR3 sequence is CASSLFLGGNYEQYF. CDR3 sequence (DNA): TGTGCCAGCAGTTTATTTCTCGGGGGGAACTACGAGCAGTACTTC.

The chain is built from TRBV9 and TRBJ2-1; D not resolved. The V gene's germline CDR1 is SGDLS and CDR2 YYNGEE. The CDR3 has 14 residues. Trimming pared 3 bases from V and 4 bases from J, leaving 11 bases between. This chain's CDR3 is CASSGSEVYNEQFF. CDR3 DNA sequence: TGTGCCAGCAGCGGGTCTGAGGTTTACAATGAGCAGTTCTTC.

This clone was counted once. The chain combines TRBV28 with TRBJ2-1; a weak D match, TRBD1 (5 bases). This CDR3 region has 15 residues. CDR1 is MDHEN and CDR2 is SYDVKM in the germline V gene. V dropped 4 bases and J dropped 5 bases, with 15 bases sitting between them. The CDR3 region is CASSSPGGHHNEQFF. CDR3 nucleotide sequence: TGTGCCAGCAGTTCTCCGGGCGGACATCACAATGAGCAGTTCTTC.

The chain links TRBV28 to TRBJ2-2; TRBD1 is a possible D gene (6 bases). Germline CDR1 reads MDHEN; CDR2 reads SYDVKM. With 9 bases removed from V and 4 bases from J, the gap between germline ends came to 15 bases. This CDR3 contains 14 residues. CDR3 in DNA: TGTGCCAGTCTACAGGGAGTGGGCACCGGGGAGCTGTTTTTT. Encoded protein: CASLQGVGTGELFF.

V is TRBV9 and J is TRBJ1-1; 11 bases match TRBD1. CDR3 length: 16 amino acids. CDR1 is SGDLS and CDR2 is YYNGEE in the germline V gene. V lost 4 bases to trimming and J lost 1 base; unmatched junction nucleotides: 6. The CDR3, as DNA: TGTGCCAGCAGCCCTGGGACAGGGGGAGCGAACACTGAAGCTTTCTTT. The encoded protein is CASSPGTGGANTEAFF. Variable domain in full (rest from reference TRBV9 and TRBJ1-1): DSGVTQTPKHLITATGQRVTLRCSPRSGDLSVYWYQQSLDQGLQFLIQYYNGEERAKGNILERFSAQQFPDLHSELNLSSLELGDSALYFCASSPGTGGANTEAFFGQGTRLTVV.

V gene TRBV5-1 combines with J gene TRBJ2-3, with 8 bases aligning to TRBD2. Germline V lookup: CDR1 SGHRS, CDR2 YFSETQ. V trimming: 0 bases; J trimming: 5 bases; junction bases outside the gene matches: 8. The CDR3 is made up of 16 amino acids. CDR3 sequence reads: CASSLEYRGGRDTQYF. For the CDR3, the DNA is TGCGCCAGCAGCTTGGAATACCGGGGGGGCCGAGATACGCAGTATTTT.

The V gene is TRBV5-5, the J gene TRBJ1-1; possible D gene TRBD1, 6 bases. The CDR3 length is 17 residues. V gave up 4 bases and J gave up 0 bases, with 19 bases separating them. Germline CDR1 is SGHKS and CDR2 is YYEKEE (reference sequence). The CDR3 loop is CASSLYQQGLMNTEAFF. CDR3 DNA sequence: TGTGCCAGCAGCCTATACCAACAGGGATTGATGAACACTGAAGCTTTCTTT.

The chain joins TRBV13 to TRBJ2-5; the match to TRBD1 covers 12 bases. Looked up from germline, CDR1 is PRHDT and CDR2 is FYEKMQ (reference sequence). This CDR3 has 16 amino acids. Losses at the gene ends were 0 bases for V and 4 bases for J; bases not matched to a gene: 3. CDR3 sequence: CASSLGGTGGLETQYF. The CDR3 DNA follows: TGTGCCAGCAGCTTAGGCGGGACAGGGGGCCTAGAGACCCAGTACTTC.

As regards this clone: Other nucleotide sequences in the sample specify the same CDR3. V is TRBV9 and J is TRBJ2-7; the D gene is possibly TRBD1 (5 bases). Germline CDR1 reads SGDLS; CDR2 reads YYNGEE. V lost 0 bases and J 2 bases, leaving 9 bases between the germline ends. This CDR3 is built from 14 residues. CDR3 coding DNA: TGTGCCAGCAGCGTAGGGGGCAGTACCTACGAGCAGTACTTC. Translated, it gives CASSVGGSTYEQYF.

On this clone itself: Within the sample, other DNA sequences also encode this same CDR3. The rearrangement joins TRBV5-6 to TRBJ2-7, with a tentative D call TRBD2 (6 bases). V dropped 4 bases and J dropped 3 bases, with 14 bases sitting between them. The germline CDR1 and CDR2 sequences are SGHDT and YYEEEE. The CDR3 sequence is 14 residues long. This CDR3 is CASSPRDVHYEQYF. The CDR3 region has the DNA TGTGCCAGCAGCCCGCGGGACGTCCACTACGAGCAGTACTTC.

The rearrangement joins TRBV29-1 to TRBJ2-1; TRBD1 is a possible D gene (5 bases). Trimming stripped 4 bases from V and 2 bases from J, with 18 bases between. This CDR3 is built from 16 residues. The germline gives CDR1 SQVTM, CDR2 ANQGSEA. This chain's CDR3 is CSVVGPYTSPYNEQFF. Written as DNA, the CDR3 is TGCAGCGTTGTGGGGCCCTACACATCCCCCTACAATGAGCAGTTCTTC.

The rearrangement links TRBV19 to TRBJ1-1; possible D gene TRBD1, 6 bases. The CDR3 covers 15 residues. The germline V gene encodes CDR1 LNHDA and CDR2 SQIVND (reference sequence). The V end was cut by 1 base, the J end by 3 bases, with 12 bases between. The CDR3 region is CASSIGGGQDTEAFF. The CDR3 DNA follows: TGTGCCAGTAGTATAGGAGGGGGGCAGGACACTGAAGCTTTCTTT.

The V gene is TRBV11-2, the J gene TRBJ2-3, with 7 bases lining up with TRBD1. From germline, CDR1 is SGHAT and CDR2 FQNNGV. There are 16 residues in the CDR3. V shed 5 bases, J shed 7 bases, and the junction held 15 bases outside the gene matches. Written as DNA, the CDR3 is TGTGCCAGCAGCGGATACACAGGGGTGGCGCTTAATACGCAGTATTTT. This gives the protein CASSGYTGVALNTQYF. The entire variable domain, with the rest obtained from reference TRBV11-2 and TRBJ2-3, is as follows: EAGVAQSPRYKIIEKRQSVAFWCNPISGHATLYWYQQILGQGPKLLIQFQNNGVVDDSQLPKDRFSAERLKGVDSTLKIQPAKLEDSAVYLCASSGYTGVALNTQYFGPGTRLTVL.